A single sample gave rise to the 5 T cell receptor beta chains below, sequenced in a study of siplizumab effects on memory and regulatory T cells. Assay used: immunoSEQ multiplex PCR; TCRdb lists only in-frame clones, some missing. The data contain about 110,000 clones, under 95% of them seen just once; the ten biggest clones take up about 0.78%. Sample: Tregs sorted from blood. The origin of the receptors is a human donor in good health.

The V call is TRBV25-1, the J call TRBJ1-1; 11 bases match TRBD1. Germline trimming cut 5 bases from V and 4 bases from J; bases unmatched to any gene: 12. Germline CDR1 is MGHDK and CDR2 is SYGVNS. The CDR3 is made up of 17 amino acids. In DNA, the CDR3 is TGTGCCAGCAGTCATAGGGACAGGGGGGTCGGCGGCACTGAAGCTTTCTTT. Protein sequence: CASSHRDRGVGGTEAFF.

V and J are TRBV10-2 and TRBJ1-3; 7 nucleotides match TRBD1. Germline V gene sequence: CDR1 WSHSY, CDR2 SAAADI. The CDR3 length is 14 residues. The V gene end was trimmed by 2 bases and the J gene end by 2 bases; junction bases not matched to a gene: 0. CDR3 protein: CASSEDRAGNTIYF. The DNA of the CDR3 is TGCGCCAGCAGTGAGGACAGGGCTGGAAACACCATATATTTT.

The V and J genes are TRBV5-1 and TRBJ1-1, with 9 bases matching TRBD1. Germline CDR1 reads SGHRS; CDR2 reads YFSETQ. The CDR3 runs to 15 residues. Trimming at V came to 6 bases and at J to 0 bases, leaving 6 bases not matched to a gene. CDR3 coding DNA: TGCGCCAGCACTTCGACAGGGGGAATGAACACTGAAGCTTTCTTT. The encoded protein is CASTSTGGMNTEAFF.

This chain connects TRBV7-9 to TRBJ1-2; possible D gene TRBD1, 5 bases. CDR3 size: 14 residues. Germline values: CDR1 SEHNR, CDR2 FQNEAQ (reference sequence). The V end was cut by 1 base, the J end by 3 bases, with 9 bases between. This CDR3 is CASSLVGAHYGYTF. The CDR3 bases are TGTGCCAGCAGCTTAGTAGGGGCTCACTATGGCTACACCTTC.

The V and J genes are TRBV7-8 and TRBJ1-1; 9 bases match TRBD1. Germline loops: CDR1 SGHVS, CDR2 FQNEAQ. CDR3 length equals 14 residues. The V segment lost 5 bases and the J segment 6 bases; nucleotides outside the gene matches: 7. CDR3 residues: CASSGNRDRAEAFF. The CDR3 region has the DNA TGTGCCAGCAGCGGCAACCGGGACAGGGCTGAAGCTTTCTTT.